This T cell receptor beta chain was retrieved from a study of cytomegalovirus exposure and HLA in healthy donors. The PCR made use of 60 Vbeta and 13 Jbeta primers. Data came from immunoSEQ multiplex PCR; TCRdb stores just in-frame clones and leaves some out. The sample lists roughly 150,000 clones, approximately 80% occurring once. Findings and caveats of the study: Trimming of TCR beta V- and J-genes showed a link, identified in a later analysis, to a missense DCLRE1C variant.

A word on this clone: Its antigen is not known.

CDR3 length: 16 residues. CDR1 and CDR2 (germline): LNHDA, SQIVND (reference sequence). V was clipped by 7 bases and J by 1 base; unmatched bases: 7. The rearrangement joins TRBV19 to TRBJ2-3; 11 nucleotides match TRBD2. The sequenced sample consisted of PBMCs. The source is a middle-aged woman in good health and CMV-seronegative. CDR3 nucleotides: TGTGCCAGTAAGGAACTAGCGGGAGTTGGCACAGATACGCAGTATTTT. This sequence encodes CASKELAGVGTDTQYF.